These T cell receptor beta chains were read from a single sample in a study of blood T cell repertoires in COVID-19. Only in-frame clones appear in the TCRdb table, and some are missing; sequencing was by immunoSEQ multiplex PCR. The sample shows roughly 410,000 clones, roughly 90% of them seen only once. Sequencing was performed on peripheral blood. Receptor source: a man aged 35-49 years with acute or convalescent COVID-19. The CDR3 runs from the conserved cysteine through the conserved F or W. A D gene is named only where the DNA matches it firmly. Clone size is stated in some rows and not others, as once, few, many or a class when expanded.

-	TRBV29-1	-	TRBJ1-4	TGCAGCGTTCGTGTGGCCGAATATGAAAAACTGTTTTTT	CSVRVAEYEKLFF
few	TRBV19	-	TRBJ1-6	TGTGCCAGTAGTATAGGGGAGTATAATTCACCCCTCCACTTT	CASSIGEYNSPLHF
once	TRBV27	-	TRBJ1-1	TGTGCCAGCAGTAAACCGGACAGTGACACTGAAGCTTTCTTT	CASSKPDSDTEAFF
-	TRBV7-8	-	TRBJ2-7	TGTGCCAGCAGCCCCGACTGGGAGCAGTACTTC	CASSPDWEQYF
once	TRBV30	TRBD1	TRBJ2-2	TGTGCCTGGAGGGGGACAGGGAACGGGGAGCTGTTTTTT	CAWRGTGNGELFF
-	TRBV5-1	TRBD2	TRBJ2-1	TGCGCCAGCAGGCCCCTAGCGGTGCCCTTGAATGAGCAGTTCTTC	CASRPLAVPLNEQFF
-	TRBV29-1	-	TRBJ1-3	TGCAGCGCCGGCGCGGGGGATCGCAACACCATATATTTT	CSAGAGDRNTIYF
-	TRBV18	TRBD1	TRBJ1-5	TGTGCCAGCTCACAGGACAGGCATCAGCCCCAGCATTTT	CASSQDRHQPQHF
few	TRBV11-3	-	TRBJ2-2	TGTGCCAGCAGCTTATATTTAGATGGTCCGAACACCGGGGAGCTGTTTTTT	CASSLYLDGPNTGELFF
-	TRBV30	TRBD1	TRBJ2-5	TGTGCCTGGAGTGGGACAGGGGGGCAAGAGACCCAGTACTTC	CAWSGTGGQETQYF
-	TRBV10-3	-	TRBJ2-1	TGTGCCATCAGTGAAGGTATCCAGGGGCTTGGCGATGAGCAGTTCTTC	CAISEGIQGLGDEQFF
few	TRBV7-9	-	TRBJ1-2	TGTGCCAGCAGCTTAGTTGGACTGGAATATAGTTATGGCTACACCTTC	CASSLVGLEYSYGYTF
-	TRBV15	TRBD1	TRBJ2-3	TGTGCCACCAGCCCCGGGACAGGGATTGCAGATACGCAGTATTTT	CATSPGTGIADTQYF
-	TRBV6-5	TRBD2	TRBJ2-5	TGTGCCAGCACCCCAGATGCGGGGGGCCAAGAGACCCAGTACTTC	CASTPDAGGQETQYF
-	TRBV11-2	TRBD2	TRBJ2-3	TGTGCCAGCAGCTTACCAGCGGGGGGGATAAATACGCAGTATTTT	CASSLPAGGINTQYF
-	TRBV4-1	-	TRBJ1-1	TGCGCCAGCAGCCAAGAGACAGATTATGAAGCTTTCTTT	CASSQETDYEAFF
-	TRBV27	TRBD1	TRBJ2-3	TGTGCCAGCAGTTACAGGGACAGGGTCACAGATACGCAGTATTTT	CASSYRDRVTDTQYF
few	TRBV5-1	TRBD1	TRBJ1-2	TGCGCCAGCAGACGGACAGGGGCTGGCGCTAACTATGGCTACACCTTC	CASRRTGAGANYGYTF
-	TRBV4-3	-	TRBJ1-2	TGCGCCAGCAGCCAAGATTTCAGCGGACCCCTGAATGGCTACACCTTC	CASSQDFSGPLNGYTF
-	TRBV5-1	TRBD2	TRBJ2-1	TGCGCCAGCAGCCGAGATAGCGGGAGTATGAATGAGCAGTTCTTC	CASSRDSGSMNEQFF
-	TRBV2	TRBD1	TRBJ1-2	TGTGCCAGCACCCGGACAGGGGGAAACTATGGCTACACCTTC	CASTRTGGNYGYTF
-	TRBV11-2	TRBD2	TRBJ2-7	TGTGCCAGCAGTATACTAGCGGGGATATCCTACGAGCAGTACTTC	CASSILAGISYEQYF
-	TRBV24-1	TRBD1	TRBJ1-5	TGTGCCACCAGTGATCCCGGGACAGCGGGTTTTGATAAGCCCCAGCATTTT	CATSDPGTAGFDKPQHF
-	TRBV29-1	-	TRBJ1-5	TGCAGCGTTGCGGTAGCGGGGGCCGGGAATCAGCCCCAGCATTTT	CSVAVAGAGNQPQHF
once	TRBV5-1	TRBD1	TRBJ1-3	TGCGCCAGCAGCTTGGGACAGGGCGACACCATATATTTT	CASSLGQGDTIYF
once	TRBV15	-	TRBJ2-1	TGTGCCACCAGCAGAGATCGGGAGCCCTACTCCTACAATGAGCAGTTCTTC	CATSRDREPYSYNEQFF
-	TRBV27	TRBD1	TRBJ2-1	TGTGCCACGGCCTTCTTGGACAGGGAATACAATGAGCAGTTCTTC	CATAFLDREYNEQFF
-	TRBV10-3	TRBD1	TRBJ1-6	TGTGCCATCAGTGAATGGACAGGGTCCGATAATTCACCCCTCCACTTT	CAISEWTGSDNSPLHF
few	TRBV7-2	-	TRBJ2-7	TGTGCCAGCAGCTTAGTTACAGGGAACTACGAGCAGTACTTC	CASSLVTGNYEQYF
-	TRBV6-1	-	TRBJ2-2	TGTGCCAGCAGTGAAATGGCAGGAAGTACCGGGGAGCTGTTTTTT	CASSEMAGSTGELFF
-	TRBV5-3	-	TRBJ1-5	TGTGCCAGAAGCTTGGGCAGGGCTCTAAATCAGCCCCAGCATTTT	CARSLGRALNQPQHF
-	TRBV4-3	TRBD1	TRBJ1-3	TGCGCCAGCAGCCGAACCGCAGGACAGGGGAACACCATATATTTT	CASSRTAGQGNTIYF
-	TRBV5-6	-	TRBJ2-1	TGTGCCAGCAGCCTTAGTCGTAATGAGCAGTTCTTC	CASSLSRNEQFF
-	TRBV9	-	TRBJ2-1	TGTGCCAGCAGCGTAGTGAGCGGACGCAATGAGCAGTTCTTC	CASSVVSGRNEQFF
-	TRBV28	TRBD2	TRBJ2-7	TGTGCCAGCAGAATAAGCGGGAGGGCCTCTCGGGAGCAGTACTTC	CASRISGRASREQYF
-	TRBV5-1	TRBD2	TRBJ2-3	TGCGCCAGCAGCTTGGGGGGGACTAGCGGGACAGATACGCAGTATTTT	CASSLGGTSGTDTQYF
-	TRBV10-2	-	TRBJ2-7	TGCGCCAGCAGTGAATTAAGGGGTCCACCTCCCTACGAGCAGTACTTC	CASSELRGPPPYEQYF
-	TRBV6-5	-	TRBJ1-1	TGTGCCAGCCTGCCAGGTCCCGTGAACACTGAAGCTTTCTTT	CASLPGPVNTEAFF
-	TRBV28	-	TRBJ1-2	TGTGCCAGCAGCCTGCAGGGGTTAAACTATGGCTACACCTTC	CASSLQGLNYGYTF
-	TRBV5-4	TRBD2	TRBJ2-7	TGTGCCAGCAGCGCCTCTAGCGGGAGTGGCAACGAGCAGTACTTC	CASSASSGSGNEQYF
-	TRBV19	TRBD1	TRBJ2-1	TGTGCCAGTAGTAACCGGGACAGGGAGGAGTTCTTC	CASSNRDREEFF
-	TRBV30	-	TRBJ1-2	TGTGCCTGGAATACGGGCACGGGAGGCTACACCTTC	CAWNTGTGGYTF